This is a list of T cell receptor beta chains from one sample in a study of CD8 T cells in ankylosing spondylitis. Each CDR3 protein gets one entry after TCRdb re-called the 5' RACE reads with MiXCR. Seen here are fewer than 250,000 distinct CDR3 sequences, roughly a third observed once, and the top ten hold around 4.4%. The sample comprised blood, either unsorted or a sorted T cell fraction (not recorded which). These receptors all stem from a male donor with ankylosing spondylitis or in good health (not recorded which). Each CDR3 is given without its conserved first and last residue.

TRBV6-2/TRBV6-3	ASSTPQGNQPQH
TRBV12-3/TRBV12-4	ASSFGQRVYGYT
TRBV20-1	SLTSGGYTDTQY
TRBV7-9	ASSLRDRDYEQY
TRBV20-1	SGREGGFGGPQETQY
TRBV20-1	CAHSTDSLHNYGYT
TRBV29-1	SVTPRGETEAF
TRBV28	AGGTGKDTQY
TRBV7-2	ASSQLDTQY
TRBV6-1	ASTGRSGANGLT
TRBV12-3/TRBV12-4	ASSSGDSNQPQH
TRBV29-1	SAETVGTGDYEQF
TRBV28	ASSPPSRSSYEQY
TRBV6-1	ASSRQGGSTDTQY
TRBV5-8	ASRKRAGTAKYNEQF
TRBV10-3	AITGTRGRSTNEKLF
TRBV27	ASSLSVGGARRGETQY
TRBV5-1	ASSLRGQAQETQY
TRBV6-5	ASSYSARGADTDTQY
TRBV15	ATSRGKGDEQY
TRBV27	ASSFGTSLSETQY
TRBV20-1	SAGGLHTDTQY
TRBV12-3/TRBV12-4	ASSLGGGADEQF
TRBV12-3/TRBV12-4	ASSSIRGGGADTQY
TRBV3-1	ASSQLRQPDNNEQF
TRBV2	ASRGGTSEGTQY
TRBV7-2	ASSLEGSPTDTQY
TRBV6-5	ASSYLPLAGKYNEQF
TRBV12-3/TRBV12-4	ASSALAGGLDTQY
TRBV6-1	ASQPNGLDDTQY
TRBV15	ATSREPEDYEQY
TRBV4-1	ASSQSSVSETQY
TRBV7-9	ASSTRTETEAF
TRBV5-1	ASSPENRDSKPQY
TRBV9	ASSVAFGRQETQY
TRBV6-2/TRBV6-3	ASSYWDVTDTQY
TRBV5-1	ASSPTQGNTIY
TRBV4-2	ASSPTSDSSYEQY
TRBV20-1	SARGMVELF
TRBV7-2	ASSLSWTGDYNEQF
TRBV7-2	ASTAGRRRETQY
TRBV20-1	SALPGEKTQY
TRBV7-9	ASSLPGLIEEKLF
TRBV29-1	SVGPGGYEQY
TRBV28	ASSSRTSGLGTDTQY